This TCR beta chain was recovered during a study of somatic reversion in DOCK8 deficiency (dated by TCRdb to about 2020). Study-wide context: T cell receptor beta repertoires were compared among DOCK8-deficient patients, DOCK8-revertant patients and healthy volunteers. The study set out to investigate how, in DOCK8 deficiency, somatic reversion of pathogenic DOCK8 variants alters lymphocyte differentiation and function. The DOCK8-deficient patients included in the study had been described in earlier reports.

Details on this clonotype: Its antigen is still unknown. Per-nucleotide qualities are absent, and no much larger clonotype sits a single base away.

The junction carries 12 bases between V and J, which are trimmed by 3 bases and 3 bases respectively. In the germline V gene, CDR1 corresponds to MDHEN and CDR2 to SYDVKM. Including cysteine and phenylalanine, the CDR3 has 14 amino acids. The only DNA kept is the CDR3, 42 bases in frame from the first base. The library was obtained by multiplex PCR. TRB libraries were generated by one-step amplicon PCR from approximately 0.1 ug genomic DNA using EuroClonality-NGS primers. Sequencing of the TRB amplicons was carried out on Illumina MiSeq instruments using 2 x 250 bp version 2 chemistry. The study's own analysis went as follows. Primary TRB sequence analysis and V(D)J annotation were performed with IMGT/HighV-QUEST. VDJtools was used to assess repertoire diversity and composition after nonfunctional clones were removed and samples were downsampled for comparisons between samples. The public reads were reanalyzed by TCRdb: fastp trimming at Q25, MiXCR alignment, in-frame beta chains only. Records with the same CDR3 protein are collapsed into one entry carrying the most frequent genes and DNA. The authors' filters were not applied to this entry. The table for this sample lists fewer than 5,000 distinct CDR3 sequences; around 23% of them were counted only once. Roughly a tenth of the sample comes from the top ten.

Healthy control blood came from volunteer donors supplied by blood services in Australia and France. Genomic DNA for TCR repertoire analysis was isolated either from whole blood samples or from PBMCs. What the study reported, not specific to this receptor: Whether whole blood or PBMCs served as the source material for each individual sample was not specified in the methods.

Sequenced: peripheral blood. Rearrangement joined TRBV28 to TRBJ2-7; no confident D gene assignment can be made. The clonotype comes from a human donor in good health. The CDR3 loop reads CASSLTGSHYEQYF. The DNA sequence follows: TGTGCCAGCAGTTTGACCGGGTCCCACTACGAGCAGTACTTC.